This passage covers 21 T cell receptor beta chains from one sample sequenced in a study of T cell responses to AZD1222 COVID-19 vaccine. The protocol was immunoSEQ multiplex PCR, while the TCRdb copy is restricted to in-frame clones and leaves out a portion. The repertoire consists of about 140,000 clones, with 80% to 95% occurring once and the leading ten covering roughly 3.6%. This specimen was peripheral blood, taken 28 days after the second AZD1222 dose. These receptor sequences come from an adult who received the AZD1222 COVID-19 vaccine.

This clone occurred once. V and J are TRBV6-5 and TRBJ2-7, with D perhaps matching TRBD2 (6 bases). The V gene's germline CDR1 is MNHEY and CDR2 SVGAGI. The germline V and J ends were trimmed by 8 bases and 3 bases, with 17 bases remaining between them. The CDR3 extends over 14 amino acids. The CDR3 sequence: CASRAGADYYEQYF. Here the CDR3 DNA reads TGTGCCAGCCGCGCCGGGGCGGACTACTACGAGCAGTACTTC.

V and J are TRBV6-5 and TRBJ1-1, with TRBD1 identical over 8 bases. Germline CDR1 is MNHEY and CDR2 is SVGAGI. V lost 7 bases to trimming and J lost 6 bases; unmatched junction nucleotides: 10. CDR3 size: 14 residues. The CDR3 nucleotides read TGTGCCAGCAACCCTGACAGGGGTGGGCCTGAAGCTTTCTTT. This encodes CASNPDRGGPEAFF.

The V gene is TRBV7-2, the J gene TRBJ1-6; D call uncertain. V lost 2 bases, J lost 4 bases, and 9 bases lay in between. The CDR3 sequence is 15 residues long. CDR1 SGHTA and CDR2 FQGNSA come from the germline V gene. CDR3 loop: CASSLINSYNSPLHF. CDR3 coding DNA: TGTGCCAGCAGCTTAATTAACAGTTATAATTCACCCCTCCACTTT.

This chain's CDR3 is CASSYRQGNYGYTF. CDR3 sequence (DNA): TGTGCCAGCAGTTACCGACAGGGGAACTATGGCTACACCTTC. The chain combines TRBV28 with TRBJ1-2; TRBD1 matches at 8 bases. This CDR3 is built from 14 residues. After removal of 4 bases from V and 2 bases from J, the junction contained 3 bases not matched to a gene. CDR1 and CDR2 (germline): MDHEN, SYDVKM.

The chain uses TRBV28 and TRBJ1-1; TRBD1 is a possible D gene (6 bases). CDR1 and CDR2 from the germline V gene are MDHEN and SYDVKM. The CDR3 length is 13 residues. Trimming took off 2 bases at V and 5 bases at J, with 9 bases between the two ends. CDR3 residues: CASSLTGRTEAFF. CDR3 sequence (DNA): TGTGCCAGCAGTTTAACAGGGAGAACTGAAGCTTTCTTT.

CDR3 sequence reads: CASSLGGGGVFEQFF. Written as DNA, the CDR3 is TGTGCCAGCAGCTTAGGAGGCGGGGGGGTATTTGAGCAGTTCTTC. The rearrangement links TRBV7-9 to TRBJ2-1; TRBD2 agrees at 9 bases. The junction had 7 bases not matched to a gene; V was cut back by 1 base and J by 9 bases. The CDR3 consists of 15 residues. Germline V gene data show CDR1 as SEHNR and CDR2 as FQNEAQ (reference sequence).

The gene calls are TRBV18 and TRBJ1-6; D call uncertain. The CDR3 is 15 amino acids. The V gene lost 4 bases and the J gene lost 7 bases, with 14 bases spanning the gap. The germline CDR1 and CDR2 sequences are KGHSH and LQKENI. This chain's CDR3 is CASSQGPAGNSPLHF. The CDR3 DNA reads TGTGCCAGCTCACAAGGACCCGCCGGGAATTCACCCCTCCACTTT.

This clone turned up a few times. The gene calls are TRBV28 and TRBJ1-1, with 9 bases matching TRBD1. The V and J ends lost 0 bases and 4 bases, in that order; junction bases with no gene match: 6. CDR1 MDHEN and CDR2 SYDVKM come from the germline V gene. The CDR3 totals 16 residues. CDR3 sequence reads: CASSLWVTGGVTEAFF. The DNA for the CDR3 is TGTGCCAGCAGTTTATGGGTAACAGGGGGCGTCACTGAAGCTTTCTTT.

The chain couples TRBV25-1 to TRBJ1-4, with 10 bases matching TRBD1. Losses at the gene ends were 3 bases for V and 7 bases for J; bases not matched to a gene: 8. The CDR3 runs 16 residues. Germline assignment: CDR1 MGHDK and CDR2 SYGVNS. The DNA for the CDR3 is TGTGCCAGCAGTGATACCGGGACAGGGGTGGGTGAAAAACTGTTTTTT. Translation: CASSDTGTGVGEKLFF.

The genes are TRBV27 and TRBJ1-5; D may be TRBD1 (5 bases). CDR3 length: 13 amino acids. Trimming stripped 5 bases from V and 5 bases from J, with 10 bases between. Germline V lookup: CDR1 MNHEY, CDR2 SMNVEV (reference sequence). CDR3 in amino acids: CASSQGFYQPQHF. The CDR3 DNA follows: TGTGCCAGCAGTCAGGGATTTTATCAGCCCCAGCATTTT.

The V gene is TRBV29-1, the J gene TRBJ1-2; perhaps TRBD1 as D (5 bases). Germline values: CDR1 SQVTM, CDR2 ANQGSEA. V lost 3 bases, J lost 7 bases, and 9 bases lay in between. CDR3 size: 11 residues. In nucleotides, the CDR3 is TGCAGCGTTGAGCACCAGGGTGGCTACACCTTC. It codes for CSVEHQGGYTF.

The gene calls are TRBV2 and TRBJ1-2, with a weak D call TRBD1 (5 bases). The germline gives CDR1 SNHLY, CDR2 FYNNEI. CDR3 size: 15 residues. The V gene lost 8 bases and the J gene lost 0 bases, with 16 bases spanning the gap. The CDR3 coding sequence is TGTGCCAGCCTCCGGGGGGAATCGGCTAACTATGGCTACACCTTC. Its translation is CASLRGESANYGYTF.

This clone appeared once. The chain joins TRBV27 to TRBJ1-5; 9 nucleotides agree with TRBD1. The CDR3 runs to 16 residues. Germline lookup yields CDR1 MNHEY and CDR2 SMNVEV (reference sequence). The junction had 8 bases not matched to a gene; V was cut back by 8 bases and J by 0 bases. CDR3: CASGTGSPYSNQPQHF. The CDR3 DNA sequence: TGTGCCAGCGGGACAGGGTCTCCATATAGCAATCAGCCCCAGCATTTT.

J is TRBJ2-2 and V is TRBV28; D not certain. The length of the CDR3 is 14 residues. Germline V CDR1 and CDR2: MDHEN, SYDVKM. V lost 6 bases, J lost 1 base, and 9 bases lay in between. Written as DNA, the CDR3 is TGTGCCAGCAGCCGTCTCCAGAACACCGGGGAGCTGTTTTTT. As protein: CASSRLQNTGELFF.

The genes are TRBV18 and TRBJ2-7, with a weak D call TRBD1 (5 bases). The CDR3 spans 13 residues. V was cut by 2 bases and J by 2 bases, with 7 bases left in between. CDR1 is KGHSH and CDR2 is LQKENI in the germline V gene. Written as DNA, the CDR3 is TGTGCCAGCTCACCATCAGGGACCTACGAGCAGTACTTC. Translating it yields CASSPSGTYEQYF.

This chain joins TRBV6-5 and TRBJ2-7; 13 bases are a match to TRBD2. V gave up 0 bases and J gave up 4 bases; unmatched junction bases: 3. CDR1 and CDR2 from the germline V gene are MNHEY and SVGAGI. The CDR3 has 16 amino acids. The CDR3 spells CASSYSGTSGTYEQYF. The DNA for the CDR3 is TGTGCCAGCAGTTACTCGGGGACTAGCGGGACTTACGAGCAGTACTTC.

DNA for the CDR3: TGTGCCAGCAGCTTATGGCAGGGGGTGGAAGCTTTCTTT. Residues: CASSLWQGVEAFF. This chain links TRBV7-9 with TRBJ1-1; 7 bases are a match to TRBD1. This CDR3 comprises 13 residues. V lost 2 bases to trimming and J lost 8 bases; unmatched junction nucleotides: 5. CDR1 and CDR2 (germline): SEHNR, FQNEAQ (reference sequence).

The rearrangement uses TRBV28 and TRBJ1-5; the match to TRBD1 covers 11 bases. The CDR3 covers 15 residues. V lost 3 bases and J lost 6; bases outside the gene matches: 4. CDR1 MDHEN and CDR2 SYDVKM come from the germline V gene. The CDR3 loop is CASSLDRGRTQPQHF. Here the CDR3 DNA reads TGTGCCAGCAGTTTGGACAGGGGGCGCACTCAGCCCCAGCATTTT.

Concerning this clone itself: Additional DNA sequences in this sample encode the identical CDR3. The chain is built from TRBV3-1 (or the pseudogene TRBV3-2) and TRBJ1-1; D is unresolved. The germline V gene has CDR1 LGHDT and CDR2 YNNKEL (reference sequence). Trimming took 4 bases from V and 1 from J, leaving 7 bases between them. The CDR3 spans 13 residues. Here the CDR3 DNA reads TGTGCCAGCAGCCCCCGGTCGAACACTGAAGCTTTCTTT. It specifies CASSPRSNTEAFF.

This clone occurred once. The chain carries TRBV9 and TRBJ1-1; D call uncertain. This CDR3 comprises 14 residues. V lost 2 bases to trimming and J lost 6 bases, with 14 bases between them. Germline lookup yields CDR1 SGDLS and CDR2 YYNGEE. CDR3 protein: CASSVGGVGAEAFF. The CDR3 DNA follows: TGTGCCAGCAGCGTTGGTGGGGTTGGCGCTGAAGCTTTCTTT.

The chain employs TRBV25-1 and TRBJ1-1; D uncertain. Germline CDR1 MGHDK, CDR2 SYGVNS. The CDR3 is 16 amino acids. V dropped 2 bases and J dropped 3 bases, with 16 bases sitting between them. This CDR3 is CASSERNPARDTEAFF. DNA of the CDR3: TGTGCCAGCAGTGAACGGAACCCTGCCCGCGACACTGAAGCTTTCTTT.